This entry lists 16 T cell receptor beta chains sequenced from one sample in a study of cytomegalovirus exposure and HLA in healthy donors. PCR involved 60 Vbeta and 13 Jbeta primers. The protocol was immunoSEQ multiplex PCR, while the TCRdb copy is restricted to in-frame clones and leaves out a portion. The table lists 150,000 or so clones, over 80% of them singletons, with 6.3% in the top ten. The sequencing input was PBMCs. The receptors stem from a male donor in good health and CMV-seropositive.

This clone was recorded once. The chain links TRBV6-1 to TRBJ2-1; 7 nucleotides align to TRBD2. The CDR3 loop spans 15 amino acids. Germline loops: CDR1 MNHNS, CDR2 SASEGT. V lost 2 bases and J lost 1; bases outside the gene matches: 2. CDR3 loop: CASSEREGSYNEQFF. CDR3 in DNA: TGTGCCAGCAGTGAAAGGGAGGGGTCCTACAATGAGCAGTTCTTC.

The chain carries TRBV7-3 and TRBJ2-2; perhaps TRBD1 as D (5 bases). V dropped 4 bases and J dropped 1 base, with 10 bases sitting between them. Per the germline V gene, CDR1 is SGHTA and CDR2 is FQGTGA. The CDR3 has 15 amino acids. The DNA for the CDR3 is TGTGCCAGCAGCTCCCTTGGACAGAACACCGGGGAGCTGTTTTTT. The encoded protein is CASSSLGQNTGELFF.

The J gene is TRBJ1-2, the V gene TRBV6-5; D possibly corresponds to TRBD1 (6 bases). The CDR3 sequence is 11 residues long. CDR1 and CDR2 from the germline V gene are MNHEY and SVGAGI. Trimming took off 7 bases at V and 12 bases at J, with 15 bases between the two ends. CDR3 protein: CASTQGRDHTF. Here the CDR3 DNA reads TGTGCCAGCACACAGGGCAGGGATCACACCTTC.

This clone showed up just a few times. The CDR3 coding sequence is TGTGCCAGCAGCTCCACGACAGGGTCCCATGGCTACACCTTC. Amino acid sequence: CASSSTTGSHGYTF. This chain uses TRBV6-6 with TRBJ1-2; 7 bases line up with TRBD1. This CDR3 spans 14 amino acids. After removal of 6 bases from V and 6 bases from J, the junction contained 10 bases not matched to a gene. Germline-derived CDR1 and CDR2 are MNHNY and SVGAGI (reference sequence).

Worth noting for this clone: One junction end does not reproduce the germline sequence, and a read error may be involved. The chain has TRBV7-2 and TRBJ2-1; D is unresolved. The length of the CDR3 is 14 residues. Germline CDR1 and CDR2: SGHTA and FQGNSA. The CDR3 protein is CASSSAGAIKVWVF. DNA of the CDR3: TGTGCCAGCAGCTCAGCCGGAGCAATTAAAGTGTGGGTCTTC.

V gene TRBV6-5 combines with J gene TRBJ2-5, with 8 bases fitting TRBD2. Near its end, the DNA agrees better with TRBJ2-7, so the J call may be wrong. CDR1 MNHEY and CDR2 SVGAGI come from the germline V gene. The CDR3 loop spans 14 amino acids. The CDR3 region is CASGEVAGLGEQYF. For the CDR3, the DNA is TGTGCCAGCGGCGAAGTAGCGGGGCTCGGCGAGCAGTACTTC.

The chain couples TRBV6-4 to TRBJ2-2; 8 nucleotides align to TRBD2. The CDR3 sequence is 15 residues long. Germline-derived CDR1 and CDR2 are MRHNA and SNTAGT. V shed 4 bases and J 1 base; nucleotides not matched to a gene: 2. The CDR3 DNA is TGTGCCAGCAGTGGAAGCGGGAGGAACACCGGGGAGCTGTTTTTT. It specifies CASSGSGRNTGELFF.

This chain joins TRBV11-3 and TRBJ2-3, with 7 bases that match TRBD2. In germline, CDR1 is SGHNT, CDR2 YENEEA. The CDR3 sequence is 15 residues long. V lost 0 bases to trimming and J lost 4 bases; unmatched junction nucleotides: 4. The CDR3 DNA sequence: TGTGCCAGCAGCTTAGAGGGAGGGTATCCAGATACGCAGTATTTT. It specifies CASSLEGGYPDTQYF.

The chain links TRBV14 to TRBJ1-1; D gene ambiguous. V was clipped by 4 bases and J by 4 bases, with 13 bases between them. CDR3 length equals 14 residues. Per the germline V gene, CDR1 is SGHDN and CDR2 is FVKESK. The DNA of the CDR3 is TGTGCCAGCAGCCCGCGCCGGGTGGGCACTGAAGCTTTCTTT. Translation gives CASSPRRVGTEAFF. The full variable domain, with the rest looked up from reference TRBV14 and TRBJ1-1, is EAGVTQFPSHSVIEKGQTVTLRCDPISGHDNLYWYRRVMGKEIKFLLHFVKESKQDESGMPNNRFLAERTGGTYSTLKVQPAELEDSGVYFCASSPRRVGTEAFFGQGTRLTVV.

This chain links TRBV10-3 with TRBJ2-2, with 8 bases identical to TRBD2. This CDR3 comprises 14 residues. CDR1 is ENHRY, CDR2 SYGVKD, per germline. Losses at the gene ends were 6 bases for V and 6 bases for J; bases not matched to a gene: 6. The CDR3 reads CAISDRLASGELFF. The CDR3 coding sequence is TGTGCCATCAGCGACCGACTAGCGTCCGGGGAGCTGTTTTTT.

The chain uses TRBV5-1 and TRBJ2-3; D may be TRBD2 (5 bases). This CDR3 contains 16 residues. The V gene's germline CDR1 is SGHRS and CDR2 YFSETQ. Trimming shortened V by 0 bases and J by 0 bases, and 11 bases separated the two germline ends. CDR3 residues: CASSLAADSSTDTQYF. In DNA, the CDR3 is TGCGCCAGCAGCTTGGCCGCGGACTCTAGCACAGATACGCAGTATTTT.

This clone was counted a single time. The gene calls are TRBV5-1 and TRBJ2-7, with D unclear. Trimming removed 4 bases from V and 6 bases from J, with 11 bases in between. The CDR3 loop spans 12 amino acids. Looked up from germline, CDR1 is SGHRS and CDR2 is YFSETQ. CDR3 loop: CASSIGTPEQYF. The CDR3 bases are TGCGCCAGCAGCATTGGTACACCCGAGCAGTACTTC.

This clone was picked up a small number of times. The rearrangement joins TRBV7-6 to TRBJ2-7; 11 bases align to TRBD2. The CDR3 has 15 amino acids. V shed 0 bases and J 4 bases; nucleotides not matched to a gene: 2. Germline-derived CDR1 and CDR2 are SGHVS and FNYEAQ. DNA of the CDR3: TGTGCCAGCAGCTTAGCCGGGACTAGCGGTTACGAGCAGTACTTC. Protein product: CASSLAGTSGYEQYF.

Only a few counts were recorded for this clone. The chain is built from TRBV27 and TRBJ2-1; TRBD1 might be the D (6 bases). V dropped 3 bases and J dropped 9 bases, with 12 bases sitting between them. The CDR3 covers 13 residues. The germline V gene has CDR1 MNHEY and CDR2 SMNVEV (reference sequence). The CDR3 region is CASSLGAIGEQFF. The CDR3 region has the DNA TGTGCCAGCAGTTTGGGGGCAATAGGTGAGCAGTTCTTC.

The V gene is TRBV19, the J gene TRBJ1-5; D is undetermined. Germline V lookup: CDR1 LNHDA, CDR2 SQIVND (reference sequence). V lost 0 bases, J lost 5 bases, and 2 bases lay in between. This CDR3 has 12 amino acids. Written as DNA, the CDR3 is TGTGCCAGTAGTATAGACTATCAGCCCCAGCATTTT. Translating gives CASSIDYQPQHF.

V is TRBV19 and J is TRBJ2-1; 9 bases are a match to TRBD2. Germline values: CDR1 LNHDA, CDR2 SQIVND (reference sequence). This CDR3 is built from 15 residues. The V and J ends lost 7 bases and 7 bases, in that order; junction bases with no gene match: 11. The CDR3 nucleotides are TGTGCCAGTACCCAACCGGGACTAGCCCGGAATGAGCAGTTCTTC. This translates into CASTQPGLARNEQFF.